The clone carrying this TCR beta chain was observed many times. The data derive from a study of T cells in Graves' hyperthyroidism and ophthalmopathy. RNA transcripts gave rise to amplified TCR beta CDR3 regions. Researchers ran a first-round RT-PCR on the TCR CDR3 using the HTBI primer set. Each CDR3 protein gets one entry after TCRdb re-called the multiplex PCR reads with MiXCR. The table has about 540,000 distinct CDR3 sequences, around 42% seen once; the top ten hold 8.2%. The CDR3 loop spans 14 amino acids. CDR1 and CDR2 from the germline V gene are SEHNR and FQNEAQ (reference sequence). V lost 5 bases to trimming and J lost 8 bases; unmatched junction nucleotides: 6.

The sequenced sample was peripheral blood or thyroid tissue (not recorded which). V usage is TRBV7-9 and J usage is TRBJ1-4, with TRBD1 matching 9 bases. The TCR sequence derives from a young woman with Graves' hyperthyroidism. The CDR3, as DNA: TGTGCCAGCAGCGAGGACAGGGGAAAGGAAAAACTGTTTTTT. Its protein product is CASSEDRGKEKLFF.